The next 9 T cell receptor beta chains were all read from a single sample in a study of breast tumors, draining lymph nodes, adjacent tissues. Axillary draining lymph nodes of breast cancer patients supplied the node samples. MiXCR, applied by TCRdb to the multiplex PCR reads, yields one record per CDR3 protein. Here the sample spans some 120,000 distinct CDR3 sequences, just under 20% being singletons. The specimen sequenced was axillary lymph node tissue. These receptors originate from a female donor with breast cancer. Some clones in this sample may be carry-over from other donors' samples.

This clonotype was counted ten times or more. V gene TRBV5-6 combines with J gene TRBJ2-5; 10 bases align to TRBD2. The germline CDR1 and CDR2 sequences are SGHDT and YYEEEE. The CDR3 length is 15 residues. The J segment lost 2 bases and the V segment lost 4 bases, leaving 5 bases of the junction unmatched. The CDR3 DNA reads TGTGCCAGCAGCAGGGGACTAGCGCAACAAGAGACCCAGTACTTC. Amino acids: CASSRGLAQQETQYF.

Ten or more counts support this clonotype. V and J are TRBV7-2 and TRBJ2-7; unclear D gene. V lost 2 bases to trimming and J lost 5 bases, with 4 bases between them. The germline gives CDR1 SGHTA, CDR2 FQGNSA. CDR3 length: 11 residues. The CDR3 here is CASSLIDEQYF. The CDR3 DNA reads TGTGCCAGCAGCTTAATAGACGAGCAGTACTTC.

This clonotype was detected many times. This chain joins TRBV12-3 or TRBV12-4 and TRBJ2-1; D remains unclear. This CDR3 region has 15 residues. Deletions cut 7 bases from V and 0 bases from J, with 13 bases between. For the CDR3, the DNA is TGTGCCAGCACCCAAGACCACCTCTCCTACAATGAGCAGTTCTTC. It codes for CASTQDHLSYNEQFF.

The sample holds a few counts of this clonotype. The chain combines TRBV30 with TRBJ2-2; maybe TRBD2 (6 bases). The CDR3 spans 15 residues. V lost 6 bases and J 6 bases, leaving 20 bases between the germline ends. Germline V CDR1 and CDR2: GTSNPN, SVGIG (reference sequence). CDR3 nucleotides: TGTGCCTGCCCTACCCCGGGGAGGTTCGCCGGGGAGCTGTTTTTT. Translated, it gives CACPTPGRFAGELFF.

This clonotype occurred many times. The chain is built from TRBV6-5 and TRBJ2-3, with a possible D match to TRBD1 (6 bases). The CDR3 loop spans 15 amino acids. Trimming removed 2 bases at V and 4 bases at J, with 13 bases between. Germline CDR1 is MNHEY and CDR2 is SVGAGI. CDR3 sequence: CASSYQGLRADTQYF. The CDR3, as DNA: TGTGCCAGCAGTTACCAGGGGCTTAGGGCAGATACGCAGTATTTT.

Concerning this clonotype itself: Being one base from a much bigger clone, this may be a read error. The V gene is TRBV3-1, the J gene TRBJ1-6, with a weak D call TRBD1 (5 bases). Germline assignment: CDR1 LGHDT and CDR2 YNNKEL (reference sequence). The CDR3 totals 18 residues. This CDR3 reads CASSQAVGGGLYNSHLHF. The CDR3 DNA reads TGTGCCAGCAGCCAAGCGGTGGGTGGGGGATTATATAATTCACACCTCCACTTT.

This clonotype was observed many times. V is TRBV10-3 and J is TRBJ2-1, with 13 bases identical to TRBD2. Germline trimming cut 4 bases from V and 4 bases from J; bases unmatched to any gene: 13. There are 19 residues in the CDR3. From germline, CDR1 is ENHRY and CDR2 SYGVKD. CDR3 DNA sequence: TGTGCCATCAGTGCCCGGGGACTAGCGGGGCTAGGTGAATACAATGAGCAGTTCTTC. Its translation: CAISARGLAGLGEYNEQFF.

This clonotype was counted at least ten times. The rearrangement uses TRBV9 and TRBJ2-1; TRBD2 matches 10 bases. The CDR3 spans 14 residues. CDR1 is SGDLS, CDR2 YYNGEE, per germline. With 0 bases clipped from V and 8 bases from J, the junction kept 2 bases outside the gene matches. CDR3 sequence: CASSVVLAGDEQFF. CDR3 nucleotides: TGTGCCAGCAGCGTAGTCCTAGCGGGAGATGAGCAGTTCTTC.

This clonotype has just a few counts. This chain connects TRBV6-5 to TRBJ2-1; 9 bases line up with TRBD1. In germline, CDR1 is MNHEY, CDR2 SVGAGI. The CDR3 spans 17 residues. J was trimmed by 8 bases and V by 2 bases; bases with no gene match: 13. The CDR3 sequence is CASSYTSGTGSMYEQFF. CDR3 bases: TGTGCCAGCAGTTACACTTCCGGGACAGGGAGCATGTATGAGCAGTTCTTC.